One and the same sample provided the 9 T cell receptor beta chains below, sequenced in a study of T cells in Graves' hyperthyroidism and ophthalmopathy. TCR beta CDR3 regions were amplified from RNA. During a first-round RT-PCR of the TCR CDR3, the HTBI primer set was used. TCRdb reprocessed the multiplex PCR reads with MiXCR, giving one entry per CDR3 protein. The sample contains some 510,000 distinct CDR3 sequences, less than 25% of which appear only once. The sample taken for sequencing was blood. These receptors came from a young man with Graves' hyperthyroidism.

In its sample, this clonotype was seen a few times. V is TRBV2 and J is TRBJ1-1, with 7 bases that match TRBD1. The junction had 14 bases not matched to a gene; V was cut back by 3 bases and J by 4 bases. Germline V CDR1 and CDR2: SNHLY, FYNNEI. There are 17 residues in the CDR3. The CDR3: CASSDPVWQGDRTEAFF. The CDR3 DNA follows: TGTGCCAGCAGTGACCCGGTTTGGCAGGGGGATCGCACTGAAGCTTTCTTT.

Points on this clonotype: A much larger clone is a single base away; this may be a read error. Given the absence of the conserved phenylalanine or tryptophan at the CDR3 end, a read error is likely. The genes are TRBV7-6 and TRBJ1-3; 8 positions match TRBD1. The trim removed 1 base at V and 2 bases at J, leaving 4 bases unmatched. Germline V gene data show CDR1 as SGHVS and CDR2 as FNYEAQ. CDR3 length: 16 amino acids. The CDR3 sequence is CASSLGDRLAGNTIYY. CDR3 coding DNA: TGTGCCAGCAGCTTAGGGGACAGGCTCGCTGGAAACACCATATATTAT.

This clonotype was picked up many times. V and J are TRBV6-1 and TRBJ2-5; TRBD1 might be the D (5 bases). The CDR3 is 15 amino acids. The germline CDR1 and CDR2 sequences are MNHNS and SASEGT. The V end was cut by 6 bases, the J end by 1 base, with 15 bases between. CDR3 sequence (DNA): TGTGCCAGCAGCACCCTAAGGGGATTCCAAGAGACCCAGTACTTC. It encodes CASSTLRGFQETQYF.

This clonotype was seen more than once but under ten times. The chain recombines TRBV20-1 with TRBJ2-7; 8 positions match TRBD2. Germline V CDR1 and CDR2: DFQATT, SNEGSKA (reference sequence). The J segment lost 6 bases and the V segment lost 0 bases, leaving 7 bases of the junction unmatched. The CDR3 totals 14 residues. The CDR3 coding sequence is TGCAGTGCTAGAGATAGCGCGGGGGGTGGCGAGCAGTACTTC. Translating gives CSARDSAGGGEQYF.

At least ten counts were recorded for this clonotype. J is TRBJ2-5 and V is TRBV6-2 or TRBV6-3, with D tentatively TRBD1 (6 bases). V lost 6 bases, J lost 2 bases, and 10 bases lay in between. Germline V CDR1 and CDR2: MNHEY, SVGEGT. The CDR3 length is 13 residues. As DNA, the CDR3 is TGTGCCAGCAGAAACAGGGCTCAAGAGACCCAGTACTTC. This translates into CASRNRAQETQYF.

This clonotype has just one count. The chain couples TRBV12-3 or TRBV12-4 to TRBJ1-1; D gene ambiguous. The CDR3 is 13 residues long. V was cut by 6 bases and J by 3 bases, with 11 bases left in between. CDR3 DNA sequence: TGTGCCAGCAGCTATACAGAAGACACTGAAGCTTTCTTT. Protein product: CASSYTEDTEAFF.

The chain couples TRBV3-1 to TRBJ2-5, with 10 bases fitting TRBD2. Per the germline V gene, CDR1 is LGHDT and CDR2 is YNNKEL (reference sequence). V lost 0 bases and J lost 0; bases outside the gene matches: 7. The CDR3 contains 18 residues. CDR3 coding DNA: TGTGCCAGCAGCCAAGAAGTTATAAGCGGGGGGGACCAAGAGACCCAGTACTTC. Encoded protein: CASSQEVISGGDQETQYF.

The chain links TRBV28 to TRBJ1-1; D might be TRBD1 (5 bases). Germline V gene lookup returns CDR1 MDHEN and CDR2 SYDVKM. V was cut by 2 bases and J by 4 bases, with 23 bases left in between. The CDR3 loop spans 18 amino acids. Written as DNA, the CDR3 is TGTGCCAGCAGTTTAAGTGGGGGGGGAGGATCCGGAGGCACTGAAGCTTTCTTT. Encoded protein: CASSLSGGGGSGGTEAFF. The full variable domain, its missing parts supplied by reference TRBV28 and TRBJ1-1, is DVKVTQSSRYLVKRTGEKVFLECVQDMDHENMFWYRQDPGLGLRLIYFSYDVKMKEKGDIPEGYSVSREKKERFSLILESASTNQTSMYLCASSLSGGGGSGGTEAFFGQGTRLTVV.

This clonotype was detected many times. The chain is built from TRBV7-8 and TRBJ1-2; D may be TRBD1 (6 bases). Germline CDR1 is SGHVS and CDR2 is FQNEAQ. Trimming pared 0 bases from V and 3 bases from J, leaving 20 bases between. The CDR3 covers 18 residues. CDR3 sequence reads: CASSLALGSGAVDYGYTF. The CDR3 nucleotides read TGTGCCAGCAGCTTAGCGCTCGGGTCGGGGGCCGTTGACTATGGCTACACCTTC.